Shown below are 8 T cell receptor beta chains from a single sample sequenced in a study of T-cell reconstitution after alpha-beta-depleted transplantation in children. This sample's TCRbeta library carried unique molecular identifier barcodes. TCRdb recomputed calls from the PCR reads with MiXCR, one row per CDR3 protein. The data show 500,000 to 750,000 distinct CDR3 sequences, 27% seen once. The source was PBMCs, collected before TCRalphabeta/CD19-depleted stem cell transplant. The receptors stem from a boy under three years old with Wiskott-Aldrich syndrome, due to receive a stem cell transplant.

The V gene is TRBV6-1, the J gene TRBJ1-2, with a possible D match to TRBD1 (6 bases). The germline V gene has CDR1 MNHNS and CDR2 SASEGT. This CDR3 spans 15 amino acids. V was cut by 2 bases and J by 0 bases, with 10 bases left in between. In DNA form, the CDR3 reads TGTGCCAGCAGTGAAATGACAGGACCTAACTATGGCTACACCTTC. Amino acid sequence: CASSEMTGPNYGYTF.

The chain is built from TRBV7-9 and TRBJ1-4; 7 bases line up with TRBD1. V was clipped by 1 base and J by 8 bases; unmatched bases: 10. CDR1 and CDR2 from the germline V gene are SEHNR and FQNEAQ (reference sequence). The CDR3 consists of 16 residues. Written as DNA, the CDR3 is TGTGCCAGCAGCTTAGTGCCCGGGACAGTGGGGGAAAAACTGTTTTTT. Translating it yields CASSLVPGTVGEKLFF.

V and J are TRBV7-9 and TRBJ2-3; D is perhaps TRBD2 (5 bases). CDR3 length: 14 amino acids. Germline assignment: CDR1 SEHNR and CDR2 FQNEAQ (reference sequence). V lost 0 bases and J 14 bases, leaving 18 bases between the germline ends. In DNA, the CDR3 is TGTGCCAGCAGCTTAGCCGGTCTGCCTAGCCCCGGGTATTTT. Translating gives CASSLAGLPSPGYF.

This clonotype was observed at least ten times. This rearrangement joins TRBV5-5 to TRBJ2-2; unclear D gene. Trimming removed 4 bases at V and 1 base at J, with 2 bases between. CDR3 length: 12 amino acids. Germline V gives CDR1 SGHKS, CDR2 YYEKEE (reference sequence). The CDR3 DNA sequence: TGTGCCAGCAGCCAGAACACCGGGGAGCTGTTTTTT. It yields the protein CASSQNTGELFF.

The table lists this clonotype with a few counts. This chain's CDR3 is CASSFRGSNEQFF. DNA for the CDR3: TGTGCCAGCAGTTTTAGGGGGTCCAATGAGCAGTTCTTC. This chain uses TRBV12-3 or TRBV12-4 with TRBJ2-1; D perhaps matches TRBD1 (6 bases). The CDR3 runs to 13 residues. V was trimmed by 3 bases and J by 6 bases, leaving 9 bases between them.

The V and J genes are TRBV5-1 and TRBJ1-1; no firm D call. The CDR3 consists of 15 residues. The V gene lost 1 base and the J gene lost 1 base, with 11 bases spanning the gap. Germline lookup yields CDR1 SGHRS and CDR2 YFSETQ. Here the CDR3 DNA reads TGCGCCAGCAGCTTGCCCGGACGGACGAACACTGAAGCTTTCTTT. Amino acids: CASSLPGRTNTEAFF.

The table lists this clonotype with a few counts. This chain joins TRBV29-1 and TRBJ2-7; 10 bases are shared with TRBD1. V shed 7 bases and J 4 bases; nucleotides not matched to a gene: 7. The germline gives CDR1 SQVTM, CDR2 ANQGSEA. The CDR3 contains 13 residues. The CDR3 region has the DNA TGCAGCGCGAGAGACAGGGGGCGATACGAGCAGTACTTC. Amino acid sequence: CSARDRGRYEQYF.

This rearrangement joins TRBV20-1 to TRBJ1-2; 9 bases match TRBD1. The germline V gene has CDR1 DFQATT and CDR2 SNEGSKA (reference sequence). Trimming cost V 2 bases and J 4 bases; bases outside gene matches: 5. This CDR3 spans 14 amino acids. The CDR3 is CSARPTGGSYGYTF. In nucleotides, the CDR3 is TGCAGTGCTAGACCCACAGGGGGCAGCTATGGCTACACCTTC.